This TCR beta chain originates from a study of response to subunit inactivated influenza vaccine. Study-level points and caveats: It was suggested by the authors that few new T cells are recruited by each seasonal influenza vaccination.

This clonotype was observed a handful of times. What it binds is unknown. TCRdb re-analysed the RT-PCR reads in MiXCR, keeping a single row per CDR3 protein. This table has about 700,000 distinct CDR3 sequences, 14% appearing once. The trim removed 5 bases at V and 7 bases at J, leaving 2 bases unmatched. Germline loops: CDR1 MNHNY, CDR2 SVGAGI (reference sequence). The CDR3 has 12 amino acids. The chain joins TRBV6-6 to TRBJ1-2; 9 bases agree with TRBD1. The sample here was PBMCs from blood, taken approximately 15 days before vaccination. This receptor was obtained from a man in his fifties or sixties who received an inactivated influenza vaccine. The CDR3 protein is CASSAQGAGYTF. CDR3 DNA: TGTGCCAGCAGTGCACAGGGGGCTGGCTACACCTTC.